The clone carrying this T cell receptor (beta chain) was seen a handful of times. What it binds is unknown. The data are from a study of early T cells in non-severe SARS-CoV-2 infection. Whole-study context: Sequencing targeted bulk RNA from unsorted whole blood, leaving chains unpaired.

Study findings and constraints: Private and CD4 specificities were missed by VDJdb matching, skewed to anti-spike CD8.

TCRdb ran MiXCR on the 5' RACE reads and lists one entry per CDR3 protein. Of over 55,000 distinct CDR3 sequences detected, roughly 9.7% appear once; the ten largest clones hold roughly 8%. CDR1 is MNHEY, CDR2 SVGEGT, per germline. Trimming cost V 2 bases and J 5 bases; bases outside gene matches: 3. This CDR3 is 15 amino acids long. This chain joins TRBV6-2 or TRBV6-3 and TRBJ2-2; TRBD2 matches at 9 bases. This receptor was taken from an adult who was a healthcare worker with PCR-confirmed SARS-CoV-2 infection or an uninfected control (not recorded which). Sequencing was carried out using whole blood. The CDR3 DNA sequence: TGTGCCAGCAGTTACGTGACTAGCGGTACCGGGGAGCTGTTTTTT. Encoded protein: CASSYVTSGTGELFF.